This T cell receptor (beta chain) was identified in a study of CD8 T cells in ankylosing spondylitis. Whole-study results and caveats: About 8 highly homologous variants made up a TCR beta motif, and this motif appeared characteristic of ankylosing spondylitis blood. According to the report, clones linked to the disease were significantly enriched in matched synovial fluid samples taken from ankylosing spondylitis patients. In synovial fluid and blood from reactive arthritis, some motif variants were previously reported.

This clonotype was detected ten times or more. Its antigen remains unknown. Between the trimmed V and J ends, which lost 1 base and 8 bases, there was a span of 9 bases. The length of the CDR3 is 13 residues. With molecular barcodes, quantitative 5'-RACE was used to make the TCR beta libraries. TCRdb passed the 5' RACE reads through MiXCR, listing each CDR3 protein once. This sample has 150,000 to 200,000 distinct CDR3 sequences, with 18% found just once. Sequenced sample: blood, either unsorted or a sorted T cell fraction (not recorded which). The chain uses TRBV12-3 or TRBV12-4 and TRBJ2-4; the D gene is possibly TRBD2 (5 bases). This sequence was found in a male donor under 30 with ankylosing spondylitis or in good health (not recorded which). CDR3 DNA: TGTGCCAGCAGTTTAGGTCTAGCAGACATTCAGTACTTC. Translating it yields CASSLGLADIQYF.